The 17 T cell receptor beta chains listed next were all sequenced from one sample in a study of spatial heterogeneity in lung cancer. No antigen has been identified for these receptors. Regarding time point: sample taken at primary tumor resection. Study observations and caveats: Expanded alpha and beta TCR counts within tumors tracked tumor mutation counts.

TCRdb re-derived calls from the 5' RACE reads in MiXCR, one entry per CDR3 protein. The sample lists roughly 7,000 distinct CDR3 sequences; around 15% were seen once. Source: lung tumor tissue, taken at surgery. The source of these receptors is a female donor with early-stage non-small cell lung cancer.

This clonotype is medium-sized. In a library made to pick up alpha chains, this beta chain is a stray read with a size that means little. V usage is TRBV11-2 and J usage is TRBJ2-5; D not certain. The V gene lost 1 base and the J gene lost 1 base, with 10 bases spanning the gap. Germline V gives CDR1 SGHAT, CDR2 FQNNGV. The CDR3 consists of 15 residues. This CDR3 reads CASSLGLGFQETQYF. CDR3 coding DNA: TGTGCCAGCAGCTTAGGCCTGGGATTCCAAGAGACCCAGTACTTC.

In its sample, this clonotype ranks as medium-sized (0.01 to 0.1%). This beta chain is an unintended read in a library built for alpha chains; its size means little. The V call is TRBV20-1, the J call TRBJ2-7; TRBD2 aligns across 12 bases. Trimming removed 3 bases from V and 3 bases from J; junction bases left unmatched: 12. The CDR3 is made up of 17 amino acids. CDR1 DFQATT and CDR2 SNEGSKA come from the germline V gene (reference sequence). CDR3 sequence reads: CSASRRRTSGAIYEQYF. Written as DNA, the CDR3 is TGCAGTGCTAGTCGGCGTAGGACTAGCGGGGCGATCTACGAGCAGTACTTC.

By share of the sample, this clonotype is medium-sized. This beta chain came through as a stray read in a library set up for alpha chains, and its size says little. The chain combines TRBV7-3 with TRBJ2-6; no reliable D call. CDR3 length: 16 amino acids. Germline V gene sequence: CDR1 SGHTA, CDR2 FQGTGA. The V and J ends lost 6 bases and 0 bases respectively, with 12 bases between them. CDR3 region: CASRGATSSGANVLTF. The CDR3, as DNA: TGTGCCAGCAGGGGTGCAACGAGCTCTGGGGCCAACGTCCTGACTTTC. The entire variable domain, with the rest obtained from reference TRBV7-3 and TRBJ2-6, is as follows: GAGVSQTPSNKVTEKGKYVELRCDPISGHTALYWYRQSLGQGPEFLIYFQGTGAADDSGLPNDRFFAVRPEGSVSTLKIQRTERGDSAVYLCASRGATSSGANVLTFGAGSRLTVL.

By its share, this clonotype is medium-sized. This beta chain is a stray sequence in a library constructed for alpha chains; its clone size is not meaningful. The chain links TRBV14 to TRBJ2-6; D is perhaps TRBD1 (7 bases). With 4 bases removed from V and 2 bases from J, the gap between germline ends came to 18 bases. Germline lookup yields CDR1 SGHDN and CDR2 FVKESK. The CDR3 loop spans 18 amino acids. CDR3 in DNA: TGTGCCAGCAGCCGACAGGGAGGTAGTACCCCTGGGGCCAACGTCCTGACTTTC. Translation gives CASSRQGGSTPGANVLTF. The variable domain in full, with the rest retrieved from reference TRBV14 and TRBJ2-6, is EAGVTQFPSHSVIEKGQTVTLRCDPISGHDNLYWYRRVMGKEIKFLLHFVKESKQDESGMPNNRFLAERTGGTYSTLKVQPAELEDSGVYFCASSRQGGSTPGANVLTFGAGSRLTVL.

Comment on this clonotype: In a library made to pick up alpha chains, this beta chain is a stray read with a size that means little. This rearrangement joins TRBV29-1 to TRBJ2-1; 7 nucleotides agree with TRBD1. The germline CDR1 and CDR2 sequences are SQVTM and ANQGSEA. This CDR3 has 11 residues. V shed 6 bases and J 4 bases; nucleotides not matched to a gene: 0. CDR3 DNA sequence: TGCAGCGTGGACAGGTACAATGAGCAGTTCTTC. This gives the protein CSVDRYNEQFF.

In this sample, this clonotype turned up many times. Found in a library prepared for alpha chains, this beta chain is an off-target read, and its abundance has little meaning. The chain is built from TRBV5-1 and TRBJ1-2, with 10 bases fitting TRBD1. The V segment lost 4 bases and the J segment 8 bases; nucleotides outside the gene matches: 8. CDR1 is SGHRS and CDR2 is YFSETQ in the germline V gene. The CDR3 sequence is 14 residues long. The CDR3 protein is CASSLGQGIGGYTF. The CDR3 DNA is TGCGCCAGCAGCCTGGGACAGGGGATTGGGGGCTACACCTTC.

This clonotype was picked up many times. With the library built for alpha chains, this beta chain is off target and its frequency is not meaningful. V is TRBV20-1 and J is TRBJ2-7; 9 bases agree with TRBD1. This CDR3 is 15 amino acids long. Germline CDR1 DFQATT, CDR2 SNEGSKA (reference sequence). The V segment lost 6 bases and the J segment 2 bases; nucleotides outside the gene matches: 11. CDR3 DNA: TGCAGTGCGAACCATCCGGGACAGGGCACCTACGAGCAGTACTTC. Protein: CSANHPGQGTYEQYF.

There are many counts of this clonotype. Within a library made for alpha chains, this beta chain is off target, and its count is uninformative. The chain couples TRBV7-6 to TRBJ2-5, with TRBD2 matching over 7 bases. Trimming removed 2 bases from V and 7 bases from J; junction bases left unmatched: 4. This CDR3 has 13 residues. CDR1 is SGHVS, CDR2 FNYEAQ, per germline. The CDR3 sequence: CASSLSGEGTQYF. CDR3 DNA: TGTGCCAGCAGCTTATCTGGGGAGGGGACCCAGTACTTC. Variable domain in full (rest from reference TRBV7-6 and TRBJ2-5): GAGVSQSPRYKVTKRGQDVALRCDPISGHVSLYWYRQALGQGPEFLTYFNYEAQQDKSGLPNDRFSAERPEGSISTLTIQRTEQRDSAMYRCASSLSGEGTQYFGPGTRLLVL.

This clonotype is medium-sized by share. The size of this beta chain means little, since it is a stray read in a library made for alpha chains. The CDR3 loop reads CASSPRGSRYNEQFF. CDR3 DNA: TGTGCCAGCAGTCCGAGAGGGTCGAGATACAATGAGCAGTTCTTC. This rearrangement joins TRBV28 to TRBJ2-1, with D perhaps TRBD2 (5 bases). CDR3 length: 15 residues. Between the trimmed V and J ends, which lost 5 bases and 4 bases, there was a span of 15 bases. CDR1 MDHEN and CDR2 SYDVKM come from the germline V gene.

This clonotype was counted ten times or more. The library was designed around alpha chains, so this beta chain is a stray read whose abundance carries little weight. Written as DNA, the CDR3 is TGTGCCAGCAGCCCCCTTCGGCTAGCGGGGGGAAAAGAGACCCAGTACTTC. This sequence encodes CASSPLRLAGGKETQYF. This chain uses TRBV7-9 with TRBJ2-5, with TRBD2 matching over 11 bases. This CDR3 is built from 17 residues. Germline trimming cut 5 bases from V and 3 bases from J; bases unmatched to any gene: 11. From germline, CDR1 is SEHNR and CDR2 FQNEAQ (reference sequence).

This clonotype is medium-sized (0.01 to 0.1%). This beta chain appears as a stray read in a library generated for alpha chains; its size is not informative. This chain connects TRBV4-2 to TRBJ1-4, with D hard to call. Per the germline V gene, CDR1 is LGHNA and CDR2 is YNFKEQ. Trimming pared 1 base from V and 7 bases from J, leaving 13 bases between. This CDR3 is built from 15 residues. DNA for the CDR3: TGTGCCAGCAGCCAAGTGCCCCCGCCAGGTGAAAAACTGTTTTTT. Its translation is CASSQVPPPGEKLFF.

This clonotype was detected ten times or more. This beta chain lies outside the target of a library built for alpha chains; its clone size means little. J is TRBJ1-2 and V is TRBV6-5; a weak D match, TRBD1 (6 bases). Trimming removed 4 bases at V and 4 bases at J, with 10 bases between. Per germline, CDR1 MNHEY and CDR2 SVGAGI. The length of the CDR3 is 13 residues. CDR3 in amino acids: CASSLGGTYGYTF. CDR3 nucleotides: TGTGCCAGCAGTTTAGGGGGGACCTATGGCTACACCTTC.

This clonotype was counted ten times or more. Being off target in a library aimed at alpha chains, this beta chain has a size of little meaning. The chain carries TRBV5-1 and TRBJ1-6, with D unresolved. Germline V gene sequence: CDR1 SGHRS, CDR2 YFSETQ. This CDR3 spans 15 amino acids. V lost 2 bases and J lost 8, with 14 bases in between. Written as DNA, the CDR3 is TGCGCCAGCAGCTTTATGTCCGGACGGGATTCACCCCTCCACTTT. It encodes CASSFMSGRDSPLHF. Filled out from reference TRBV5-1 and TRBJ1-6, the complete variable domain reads KAGVTQTPRYLIKTRGQQVTLSCSPISGHRSVSWYQQTPGQGLQFLFEYFSETQRNKGNFPGRFSGRQFSNSRSEMNVSTLELGDSALYLCASSFMSGRDSPLHFGNGTRLTVT.

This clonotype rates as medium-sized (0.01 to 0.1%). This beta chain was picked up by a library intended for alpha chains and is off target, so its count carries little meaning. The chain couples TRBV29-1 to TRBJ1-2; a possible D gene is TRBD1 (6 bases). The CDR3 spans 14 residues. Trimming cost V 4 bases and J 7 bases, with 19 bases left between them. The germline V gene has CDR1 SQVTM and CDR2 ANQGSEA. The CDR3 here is CSVVDGGQRSGYTF. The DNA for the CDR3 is TGCAGCGTTGTCGATGGCGGACAGAGAAGTGGCTACACCTTC. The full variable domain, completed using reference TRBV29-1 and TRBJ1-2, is SAVISQKPSRDICQRGTSLTIQCQVDSQVTMMFWYRQQPGQSLTLIATANQGSEATYESGFVIDKFPISRPNLTFSTLTVSNMSPEDSSIYLCSVVDGGQRSGYTFGSGTRLTVV.

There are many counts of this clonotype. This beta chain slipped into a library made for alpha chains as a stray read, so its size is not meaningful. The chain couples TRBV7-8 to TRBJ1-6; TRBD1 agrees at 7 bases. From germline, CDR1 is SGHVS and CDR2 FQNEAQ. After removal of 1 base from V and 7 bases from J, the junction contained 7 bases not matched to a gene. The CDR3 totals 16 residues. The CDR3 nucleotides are TGTGCCAGCAGCTTAGGGGGACAGTACAGGAATTCACCCCTCCACTTT. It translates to CASSLGGQYRNSPLHF.

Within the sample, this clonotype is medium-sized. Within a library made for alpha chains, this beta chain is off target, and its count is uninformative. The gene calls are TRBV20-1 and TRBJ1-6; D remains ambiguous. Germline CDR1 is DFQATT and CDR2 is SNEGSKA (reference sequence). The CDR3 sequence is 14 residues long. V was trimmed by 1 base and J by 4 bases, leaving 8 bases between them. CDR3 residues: CSARARTYNSPLHF. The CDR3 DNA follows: TGCAGTGCTAGAGCAAGAACTTATAATTCACCCCTCCACTTT.

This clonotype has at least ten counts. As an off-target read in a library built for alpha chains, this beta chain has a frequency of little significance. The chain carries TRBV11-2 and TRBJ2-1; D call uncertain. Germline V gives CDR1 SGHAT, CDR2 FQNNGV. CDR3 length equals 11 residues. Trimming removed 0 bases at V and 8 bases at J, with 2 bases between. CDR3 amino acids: CASSLDYEQFF. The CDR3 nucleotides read TGTGCCAGCAGCTTAGATTATGAGCAGTTCTTC.